This T cell receptor beta chain was recovered during a study of identical twins (TCRdb year 2016). With regard to the full study: To test whether fetal clonotypes persist, the study used deep sequencing on TCR alpha and beta repertoires from monozygotic twins, unrelated adults of various ages, and cord blood. To rule out contamination, replicate twin experiments were performed at different times with different library preparation protocols.

Every donor was a healthy Caucasian. Miltenyi CD45RO+ enrichment and human naive T-cell isolation kits were used to isolate memory (CD45RO+) and naive T cells from PBMC. Sequences SGHRS (CDR1) and YFSETQ (CDR2) are obtained from the germline V gene. Counted from cysteine to phenylalanine, this CDR3 has 14 amino acids. The retained sequence is limited to the CDR3, 42 bases, with the frame set at the first base. The junction carries 13 bases between V and J, which are trimmed by 5 bases and 4 bases respectively. The paper as a whole reports these results and caveats: Because the same donors could not be followed over many years, the conclusions relied on cross-sectional statistical analysis. Out-of-frame TCR alpha sharing in monozygotic twins was systematically underestimated by recombination models, whereas sharing between unrelated individuals was in agreement with the recombination models. Compared with coincidental sharing between unrelated individuals, an excess of low generation-probability sequences was observed among out-of-frame TCR alpha sequences shared between twins. Abundant cord blood beta clonotypes carried fewer insertions; young adult naive repertoires showed a weaker similar trend, while memory repertoires showed none. Zero-insertion analyses could be partly confounded by invariant T cells such as MAIT and iNKT, though diverse VJ usage argued against such confounding for most clonotypes. In beta out-of-frame sequences, excess twin sharing was weaker, because having fewer shared sequences lowered the signal-to-noise ratio.

The library was generated by 5' RACE. The instrument given in TCRdb is Illumina HiSeq 2000. A universal primer binding site was introduced by template switching, and a unique molecular identifier was present in the final cDNA, enabling accurate counting of TCR cDNA molecules. Specific primers in the conserved constant-segment region were used to synthesize first-strand cDNA for the TCR alpha and beta chains. To control for contamination, every cDNA library carried two barcodes: a SMART-Mk sample barcode plus Illumina barcodes. Two successive PCR steps introduced TruSeq adapter sequences along with Illumina sample barcodes. TCR alpha and beta cDNA libraries were sequenced on the Illumina HiSeq platform with custom primers. As for the original processing: MiGEC processed the raw reads to extract unique molecular identifiers, while MiXCR was used to determine the CDR3 positions. Recombination models were inferred per individual with the repgenHMM and IGoR tools using an EM algorithm. The tcR package in R was used for shared clonotype analysis, with sharing normalized by the product of cloneset sizes. Out-of-frame nonproductive sequences were analyzed to study raw recombination free of thymic and clonal selection effects. TCRdb cleaned the public reads at Q25 with fastp, built clones with MiXCR and kept in-frame beta chains. Each entry is one CDR3 protein sequence, shown with its most common DNA and genes. TCRdb, not the authors, supplied the V and J calls. In this sample the table shows roughly 250,000 distinct CDR3 sequences, about an eighth of which occur a single time. 8.8% of the sample is in the top ten clones.

As to this clonotype: Its antigen specificity is not known. No base quality information exists; no much larger clone differs at one position.

Sequencing used memory (CD45RO+) T cells sorted from blood. The cell subset or site label corresponds to: CD45RO+ enriched T cells. Rearrangement joined TRBV5-1 to TRBJ2-1, with TRBD1 perhaps the D gene, on 7 matching bases. The TCR sequence derives from a woman younger than 35 in good health. DNA sequence: TGCGCCAGCAGGGCGGGACAGACTTACAATGAGCAGTTCTTC. Translated, it gives CASRAGQTYNEQFF. When the CDR3 is completed using the reference TRBV5-1 and TRBJ2-1 genes on either side, the full variable domain is KAGVTQTPRYLIKTRGQQVTLSCSPISGHRSVSWYQQTPGQGLQFLFEYFSETQRNKGNFPGRFSGRQFSNSRSEMNVSTLELGDSALYLCASRAGQTYNEQFFGPGTRLTVL.